These 6 T cell receptor beta chains came from one sample sequenced in a study of blood T cell repertoires in COVID-19. The assay was immunoSEQ multiplex PCR, and TCRdb's table has in-frame clones only and misses some. The sample lists 120,000 to 150,000 clones, about 83% occurring once. Sequencing was carried out using PBMCs or T cells enriched from blood (not recorded which). These receptors came from a woman in her forties or fifties who had been exposed to COVID-19.

The rearrangement uses TRBV27 and TRBJ2-1; the D is unclear. The CDR3 covers 15 residues. Trimming stripped 0 bases from V and 0 bases from J, with 6 bases between. Germline values: CDR1 MNHEY, CDR2 SMNVEV (reference sequence). The CDR3 bases are TGTGCCAGCAGTTTATCAGGCGGCTCCTACAATGAGCAGTTCTTC. This sequence encodes CASSLSGGSYNEQFF.

The genes are TRBV19 and TRBJ2-5, with 7 bases aligning to TRBD2. Losses at the gene ends were 5 bases for V and 5 bases for J; bases not matched to a gene: 5. Germline CDR1 is LNHDA and CDR2 is SQIVND (reference sequence). The CDR3 consists of 13 residues. CDR3 nucleotide sequence: TGTGCCAGTAGTGCCACTAGCGTGGAGACCCAGTACTTC. Translated: CASSATSVETQYF.

In its sample, this clone was seen a few times. The V call is TRBV19, the J call TRBJ1-3; 7 nucleotides match TRBD1. The CDR3 length is 15 residues. The germline gives CDR1 LNHDA, CDR2 SQIVND (reference sequence). V lost 5 bases and J lost 6; bases outside the gene matches: 10. The CDR3 here is CASSRPGQTTNTIYF. The CDR3 DNA sequence: TGTGCCAGTAGTCGTCCGGGACAGACCACAAACACCATATATTTT.

The chain joins TRBV19 to TRBJ1-6; D is unresolved. This CDR3 has 15 residues. CDR1 LNHDA and CDR2 SQIVND come from the germline V gene (reference sequence). The V end was cut by 1 base, the J end by 8 bases, with 12 bases between. CDR3 residues: CASSIAGWRDSPLHF. The CDR3 DNA reads as TGTGCCAGTAGTATAGCGGGATGGAGAGATTCACCCCTCCACTTT. Based on the CDR3 plus reference TRBV19 and TRBJ1-6, the full variable domain is DGGITQSPKYLFRKEGQNVTLSCEQNLNHDAMYWYRQDPGQGLRLIYYSQIVNDFQKGDIAEGYSVSREKKESFPLTVTSAQKNPTAFYLCASSIAGWRDSPLHFGNGTRLTVT.

This clone is a singleton in its sample. The chain links TRBV27 to TRBJ2-3; D may be TRBD2 (5 bases). This CDR3 has 15 residues. V lost 4 bases and J lost 0, with 11 bases in between. CDR1 is MNHEY, CDR2 SMNVEV, per germline (reference sequence). Written as DNA, the CDR3 is TGTGCCAGCAGTTCAGACGGCGGGAGCACAGATACGCAGTATTTT. Protein: CASSSDGGSTDTQYF.

This clone has just a few counts. The chain combines TRBV5-4 with TRBJ1-5; D uncertain. This CDR3 spans 15 amino acids. Germline assignment: CDR1 SGHNT and CDR2 YYREEE (reference sequence). V lost 1 base, J lost 4 bases, and 12 bases lay in between. Written as DNA, the CDR3 is TGTGCCAGCAGCTTGACCAGAACTAGGAATCAGCCCCAGCATTTT. Encoded protein: CASSLTRTRNQPQHF.